The 8 T cell receptor beta chains below all came from one sample that was sequenced in a study of cytomegalovirus exposure and HLA in healthy donors. This PCR relied on a set of 60 Vbeta primers and 13 Jbeta primers. TCRdb's table, derived via immunoSEQ multiplex PCR, lists solely in-frame clones and lacks some. The sample has around 200,000 clones, 70% to 85% seen once. The specimen was PBMCs. The receptors originated from a girl under 10 years old in good health and CMV-seropositive.

This clone has only one observation. The genes are TRBV9 and TRBJ2-2, with D possibly TRBD2 on 6 matching bases. The CDR3 length is 15 residues. V lost 0 bases, J lost 7 bases, and 13 bases lay in between. In germline, CDR1 is SGDLS, CDR2 YYNGEE. The CDR3 DNA sequence: TGTGCCAGCAGCGTAGGCGGGGTGCGTAACGGGGAGCTGTTTTTT. It yields the protein CASSVGGVRNGELFF.

The rearrangement uses TRBV6-5 and TRBJ1-1; D is possibly TRBD1 (6 bases). Trimming removed 3 bases from V and 1 base from J, with 15 bases in between. The germline V gene has CDR1 MNHEY and CDR2 SVGAGI. This CDR3 is built from 16 residues. CDR3 region: CASSYSVQGWNTEAFF. The CDR3 DNA is TGTGCCAGCAGTTATTCGGTACAGGGATGGAACACTGAAGCTTTCTTT.

This rearrangement joins TRBV5-1 to TRBJ1-1; perhaps TRBD1 as D (6 bases). This CDR3 has 14 residues. Per germline, CDR1 SGHRS and CDR2 YFSETQ. The germline V and J ends were trimmed by 3 bases and 5 bases, with 14 bases remaining between them. CDR3 in amino acids: CASSSITGSTEAFF. CDR3 DNA: TGCGCCAGCAGCTCGATTACAGGGAGTACTGAAGCTTTCTTT.

This clone was picked up one time. J is TRBJ1-2 and V is TRBV6-5; D possibly corresponds to TRBD1 (6 bases). Germline lookup yields CDR1 MNHEY and CDR2 SVGAGI. Deletions cut 2 bases from V and 11 bases from J, with 15 bases between. The CDR3 runs to 13 residues. The CDR3 DNA reads as TGTGCCAGCAGTTACGGGTTGGGGACAAGGTACACCTTC. This codes for CASSYGLGTRYTF.

The rearrangement joins TRBV5-6 to TRBJ1-2; TRBD1 might be the D (6 bases). Trimming left V 3 bases short and J 3 bases short, with 9 bases between. The germline gives CDR1 SGHDT, CDR2 YYEEEE. The CDR3 runs 13 residues. The CDR3, as DNA: TGTGCCAGCAGCTCACAGGGCTACTATGGCTACACCTTC. This sequence encodes CASSSQGYYGYTF.

V is TRBV12-5 and J is TRBJ2-5; 8 nucleotides align to TRBD1. The CDR3 runs 15 residues. The V gene's germline CDR1 is LGHNT and CDR2 FRNRAP. V lost 5 bases, J lost 4 bases, and 9 bases stayed unmatched. In nucleotides, the CDR3 is TGTGCTAGTGGTCCGCGGCAGGGGGCCTTAGAGACCCAGTACTTC. It encodes CASGPRQGALETQYF.

Here the CDR3 DNA reads TGCAGTGCTAGAACTAGTCCTACGCAGTATTTT. Protein: CSARTSPTQYF. V and J are TRBV20-1 and TRBJ2-3; weak D call: TRBD2 (5 bases). Germline values: CDR1 DFQATT, CDR2 SNEGSKA (reference sequence). V dropped 2 bases and J dropped 8 bases, with 8 bases sitting between them. The length of the CDR3 is 11 residues.

J is TRBJ1-1 and V is TRBV19; D may be TRBD1 (6 bases). Trimming removed 4 bases from V and 1 base from J, with 10 bases in between. The CDR3 runs to 14 residues. Germline V gene lookup returns CDR1 LNHDA and CDR2 SQIVND (reference sequence). CDR3 bases: TGTGCCAGTAGTAGGCAGGGGAAGAACACTGAAGCTTTCTTT. This codes for CASSRQGKNTEAFF.